This T cell receptor beta chain is drawn from a study of OX40 agonist ivuxolimab in advanced cancers. The table came from immunoSEQ multiplex PCR; TCRdb's copy has only in-frame clones and leaves some out. The table lists around 150,000 clones, roughly 91% of them singletons. V lost 4 bases to trimming and J lost 2 bases, with 15 bases between them. CDR1 is LGHNA and CDR2 is YSLEER in the germline V gene. The length of the CDR3 is 15 residues. As regards this clone: This CDR3 is also generated by other DNA sequences in the sample.

Individuals having autoimmune disease history or systemic immunosuppression were not enrolled. The chain has TRBV4-3 and TRBJ2-7, with a tentative D call TRBD2 (6 bases). The sequence came from an adult with an advanced solid tumor such as melanoma, head and neck, liver or kidney cancer. The starting material was CD4+ or CD8+ T cells sorted from blood, obtained in a trial of the OX40 agonist ivuxolimab. The CDR3 DNA sequence: TGCGCCAGCAGCCTCCAAGGGGACTCTGCCTACGAGCAGTACTTC. It is translated as CASSLQGDSAYEQYF.